The 9 T cell receptor beta chains listed next were all sequenced from one sample in a study of blood T cell repertoires in COVID-19 (dated by TCRdb to 2018 to 2020). Libraries came from the immunoSEQ multiplex PCR assay. In its TCRdb copy, this immuneACCESS table keeps in-frame sequences only and misses some clones. Where compared with another copy, unresolved V genes explain less than half of these, and the others have no known cause. The table for this sample lists under 200,000 clones; approximately 87% of them were counted only once. Clones ranked in the top ten supply around 9.9% of the sample. Sequences were obtained from peripheral blood. The source is a woman aged 55-69 years with COVID-19, enrolled during active disease.

The chain joins TRBV28 to TRBJ1-5, with 7 bases lining up with TRBD1. The V and J ends lost 6 bases and 4 bases, in that order; junction bases with no gene match: 9. This CDR3 is built from 15 residues. CDR1 MDHEN and CDR2 SYDVKM come from the germline V gene. CDR3 region: CASRQGSTSNQPQHF. The CDR3 bases are TGTGCCAGCAGACAGGGGAGTACGTCAAATCAGCCCCAGCATTTT. The full variable domain, in which reference TRBV28 and TRBJ1-5 provide the parts outside the CDR3, is DVKVTQSSRYLVKRTGEKVFLECVQDMDHENMFWYRQDPGLGLRLIYFSYDVKMKEKGDIPEGYSVSREKKERFSLILESASTNQTSMYLCASRQGSTSNQPQHFGDGTRLSIL.

This clone was counted once. The gene calls are TRBV7-2 and TRBJ2-7, with unresolved D. CDR1 is SGHTA and CDR2 is FQGNSA in the germline V gene. With 4 bases removed from V and 2 bases from J, the gap between germline ends came to 6 bases. The CDR3 runs 12 residues. The CDR3 protein is CASSSPAYEQYF. CDR3 bases: TGTGCCAGCAGCTCCCCCGCCTACGAGCAGTACTTC.

This rearrangement joins TRBV7-9 to TRBJ2-7; 7 positions match TRBD1. In germline, CDR1 is SEHNR, CDR2 FQNEAQ (reference sequence). The V segment lost 1 base and the J segment 5 bases; nucleotides outside the gene matches: 5. The CDR3 runs to 14 residues. The CDR3 bases are TGTGCCAGCAGCTTAGGGACAGGCCGCGACGAGCAGTACTTC. Its protein is CASSLGTGRDEQYF.

V and J are TRBV4-3 and TRBJ1-5; 10 nucleotides align to TRBD1. This CDR3 contains 18 residues. Per germline, CDR1 LGHNA and CDR2 YSLEER. J gave up 4 bases and V 0 bases, and 9 bases lay outside the gene matches. CDR3 DNA: TGCGCCAGCAGCCAAGACATTACGGGACAGGGGAGTAATCAGCCCCAGCATTTT. It is translated as CASSQDITGQGSNQPQHF.

The rearrangement links TRBV5-4 to TRBJ1-4, with 7 positions matching TRBD1. The CDR3 length is 14 residues. The V segment lost 5 bases and the J segment 8 bases; nucleotides outside the gene matches: 9. Germline CDR1 SGHNT, CDR2 YYREEE (reference sequence). DNA of the CDR3: TGTGCCAGCAGTCTGCCAGGGGGAGAGGAAAAACTGTTTTTT. Translation: CASSLPGGEEKLFF.

The CDR3 DNA follows: TGTGCCAGCTCCCGGACTAGCGGGGGGGCTACCGGGGAGCTGTTTTTT. It codes for CASSRTSGGATGELFF. The chain has TRBV19 and TRBJ2-2; 15 bases line up with TRBD2. The V gene's germline CDR1 is LNHDA and CDR2 SQIVND (reference sequence). This CDR3 is 16 amino acids long. After removal of 9 bases from V and 5 bases from J, the junction contained 7 bases not matched to a gene.

The chain joins TRBV14 to TRBJ2-7; TRBD2 matches at 10 bases. CDR3 size: 19 residues. The trim removed 4 bases at V and 0 bases at J, leaving 15 bases unmatched. CDR1 and CDR2 from the germline V gene are SGHDN and FVKESK. The CDR3 sequence is CASSRQRPLAGDLSYEQYF. DNA of the CDR3: TGTGCCAGCAGCCGTCAGAGGCCTCTAGCGGGAGACCTCTCCTACGAGCAGTACTTC.

The chain links TRBV10-1 to TRBJ2-5, with 7 bases matching TRBD2. V shed 0 bases, J shed 4 bases, and the junction held 2 bases outside the gene matches. The CDR3 contains 14 residues. CDR1 and CDR2 from the germline V gene are WNHNN and SYGVQD (reference sequence). CDR3 protein: CASSESVAGETQYF. The CDR3 DNA reads TGCGCCAGCAGTGAGTCGGTAGCGGGAGAGACCCAGTACTTC.

The chain uses TRBV4-1 and TRBJ2-5; TRBD2 agrees at 11 bases. Germline loops: CDR1 MGHRA, CDR2 YSYEKL. The ends lost 3 bases at V and 5 bases at J; junction bases unmatched: 20. The CDR3 has 20 residues. The CDR3 here is CASSQIAGGPLSMVGETQYF. The CDR3 DNA sequence: TGCGCCAGCAGCCAGATAGCGGGAGGGCCACTTTCCATGGTAGGGGAGACCCAGTACTTC.